Below, 9 T cell receptor beta chains from the same sample are listed, as sequenced in a study of T cells after yellow fever vaccination. TCRdb ran MiXCR on the 5' RACE reads and lists one entry per CDR3 protein. This sample has 300,000 to 400,000 distinct CDR3 sequences, with about an eighth found just once. This specimen was CD4+ T cells sorted from PBMCs, taken 15 days after the yellow fever booster vaccination. These receptors came from a man aged 18 to 29 who received the YFV17D yellow fever vaccine.

This sequence joins TRBV4-1 and TRBJ1-2, with TRBD1 as a possible D gene (6 bases). The CDR3 length is 15 residues. The ends were cut back, 3 bases at V and 8 bases at J, with 19 bases in the middle. The germline V gene encodes CDR1 MGHRA and CDR2 YSYEKL. This CDR3 is CASSQVPQGGEGYTF. CDR3 DNA: TGCGCCAGCAGCCAGGTCCCACAGGGAGGAGAAGGCTACACCTTC.

The rearrangement uses TRBV24-1 and TRBJ1-2, with no clear D. The CDR3 totals 12 residues. Germline V lookup: CDR1 KGHDR, CDR2 SFDVKD. Trimming removed 0 bases from V and 7 bases from J, with 5 bases in between. In nucleotides, the CDR3 is TGTGCCACCAGTGATTTGGCGGGTGGCTACACCTTC. Translated: CATSDLAGGYTF.

The chain carries TRBV18 and TRBJ1-1, with TRBD1 as a possible D gene (5 bases). Looked up from germline, CDR1 is KGHSH and CDR2 is LQKENI. V was cut by 3 bases and J by 1 base, with 15 bases left in between. The CDR3 spans 16 residues. The CDR3 spells CASSPARAVGNTEAFF. The CDR3 bases are TGTGCCAGCTCACCGGCCAGGGCAGTAGGGAACACTGAAGCTTTCTTT.

CDR3 DNA: TGCGCCAGCAGCTTCGGTAGGGATGAGCAGTTCTTC. As protein: CASSFGRDEQFF. The chain employs TRBV5-1 and TRBJ2-1; D gene uncertain. The V end was cut by 2 bases, the J end by 8 bases, with 8 bases between. The CDR3 length is 12 residues. The germline V gene encodes CDR1 SGHRS and CDR2 YFSETQ.

The chain recombines TRBV5-1 with TRBJ2-7, with 12 positions matching TRBD2. This CDR3 is 18 amino acids long. The junction had 17 bases not matched to a gene; V was cut back by 4 bases and J by 6 bases. CDR1 is SGHRS, CDR2 YFSETQ, per germline. CDR3: CASSRTLAGGLGGGEQYV. The CDR3 DNA follows: TGCGCCAGCAGCCGAACACTAGCGGGAGGTCTGGGAGGGGGCGAGCAGTACGTC.

J is TRBJ1-1 and V is TRBV9, with a tentative D call TRBD1 (5 bases). Trimming pared 4 bases from V and 2 bases from J, leaving 18 bases between. The CDR3 runs 16 residues. Germline CDR1 and CDR2: SGDLS and YYNGEE. For the CDR3, the DNA is TGTGCCAGCAGCCCCTCGGGGGGGGGGTACAACACTGAAGCTTTCTTT. This encodes CASSPSGGGYNTEAFF.

V usage is TRBV5-1 and J usage is TRBJ2-1, with D unclear. The CDR3 length is 13 residues. V was pared by 0 bases and J by 14 bases, with 15 bases between. In germline, CDR1 is SGHRS, CDR2 YFSETQ. In DNA, the CDR3 is TGCGCCAGCAGCTTGGGACGGGCCTCAGGAGAGTTCTTC. It codes for CASSLGRASGEFF.

This chain links TRBV7-9 with TRBJ1-5, with 7 bases fitting TRBD1. The CDR3 is 14 residues long. Germline CDR1 reads SEHNR; CDR2 reads FQNEAQ (reference sequence). With 6 bases clipped from V and 6 bases from J, the junction kept 8 bases outside the gene matches. The CDR3 reads CASSPPGGGQPQHF. The CDR3 region has the DNA TGTGCCAGCAGTCCTCCAGGGGGGGGTCAGCCCCAGCATTTT.

V gene TRBV5-1 combines with J gene TRBJ2-3, with D unresolved. Per the germline V gene, CDR1 is SGHRS and CDR2 is YFSETQ. The germline V and J ends were trimmed by 4 bases and 3 bases, with 12 bases remaining between them. The CDR3 has 14 residues. Here the CDR3 DNA reads TGCGCCAGCAGCCCACGACGGGCGACAGATACGCAGTATTTT. It yields the protein CASSPRRATDTQYF.